This record looks at one T cell receptor beta chain sequence and its context. The data are from a study of blood T cell repertoires in COVID-19. Per the original methods: Reference gene primer amplification in the assay estimated nucleated cell counts. Profiling relied on immunoSEQ multiplex PCR, and the TCRdb table lists in-frame clones only, not all of them. The V and J calls and the clone size are those of that table, but D and trimming were determined from the DNA. The sample lists around 300,000 clones; around 87% were seen once. Germline CDR1 reads MNHEY; CDR2 reads SMNVEV (reference sequence). The CDR3 covers 13 residues. V lost 3 bases to trimming and J lost 7 bases, with 10 bases between them.

Sequencing was carried out using peripheral blood. The V and J genes are TRBV27 and TRBJ2-1, with a tentative D call TRBD1 (6 bases). The sequence derives from a middle-aged man with active or convalescent COVID-19. The CDR3 region has the DNA TGTGCCAGCAGTTTCACAGGGACGAATGAGCAGTTCTTC. Its translation: CASSFTGTNEQFF.